This entry concerns a single T cell receptor beta chain. The target antigen is unknown. Sequencing was performed with immunoSEQ multiplex PCR; in TCRdb, only in-frame clones are kept and a portion is missing. The sample yields 15,000 to 20,000 clones, over 75% seen once. This CDR3 contains 13 residues. In germline, CDR1 is SGHVS, CDR2 FNYEAQ. The ends were cut back, 5 bases at V and 7 bases at J, with 14 bases in the middle. This sample stems from a study of T cell clonotyping in hematopoietic cell transplantation. General study results and limits: No sorting was done, leaving CD4 and CD8 contributions mixed. Higher Inverse Simpson Index values in graft donor and pretransplant recipient predicted broader posttransplant TCR diversity.

This material consisted of PBMCs, taken 100 days after allogeneic stem cell transplant. The V gene is TRBV7-6, the J gene TRBJ1-2, with a possible D match to TRBD1 (5 bases). The TCR sequence derives from a male patient aged 60 to 75 who had an allogeneic stem cell transplant from a related donor, so the T cells may come from the graft donor. Some clones in this sample may be carry-over from other donors' samples. The CDR3, as DNA: TGTGCCAGCAGCCAAAGGACAACGGGTGGCTACACCTTC. This gives the protein CASSQRTTGGYTF. Full variable domain (remainder filled in from reference TRBV7-6 and TRBJ1-2): GAGVSQSPRYKVTKRGQDVALRCDPISGHVSLYWYRQALGQGPEFLTYFNYEAQQDKSGLPNDRFSAERPEGSISTLTIQRTEQRDSAMYRCASSQRTTGGYTFGSGTRLTVV.